A selection of T cell receptor beta chains follows, all from one sample in a study of blood T cells in healthy people across ages. TCRdb recomputed calls from the 5' RACE reads with MiXCR, one row per CDR3 protein. The table has approximately 760,000 distinct CDR3 sequences, 25% seen once. These data are also associated with another study on T cells of mothers and their children.

The sample taken for sequencing was blood. The receptor set was obtained from a boy aged 5-17 years in good health. The CDR3 runs from the conserved cysteine through the conserved F or W. The D gene is left open where the match is weak. Some rows mark clone size as missing; the rest say once, few, many or name a class of expanded clone.

j_call cdr3_length clone_size d_call v_call cdr3_aa cdr3_nt
TRBJ2-4 15 few TRBD2 TRBV20-1 CSARALAEAKNIQYF TGCAGTGCTAGAGCTCTAGCGGAGGCTAAAAACATTCAGTACTTC
TRBJ2-1 14 . . TRBV7-9 CASSFGESYNEQFF TGTGCCAGCAGCTTTGGCGAGTCCTACAATGAGCAGTTCTTC
TRBJ2-5 15 few TRBD1 TRBV7-9 CACNSGTGAQETQYF TGTGCCTGCAACTCCGGGACAGGGGCCCAAGAGACCCAGTACTTC
TRBJ2-1 13 few . TRBV29-1 CSVPLEGDNEQFF TGCAGCGTCCCACTCGAGGGAGACAATGAGCAGTTCTTC
TRBJ2-4 14 . TRBD2 TRBV20-1 CSARGLAGLNIQYF TGCAGTGCTAGAGGACTAGCGGGATTGAACATTCAGTACTTC
TRBJ2-4 16 . TRBD2 TRBV6-2/TRBV6-3 CASNPSLGGAKNIQYF TGTGCCAGCAATCCCTCTCTGGGAGGGGCCAAAAACATTCAGTACTTC
TRBJ2-1 14 few TRBD1 TRBV10-3 CAIRAGTGFNEQFF TGTGCCATCAGGGCCGGGACAGGGTTCAATGAGCAGTTCTTC
TRBJ1-1 14 . . TRBV4-3 CASSQGRGLNEAFF TGCGCCAGCAGCCAAGGCAGGGGTTTGAATGAAGCTTTCTTT
TRBJ2-7 16 few . TRBV6-5 CASSSNPPGLGYEQYF TGTGCCAGCAGTTCCAACCCACCGGGACTGGGCTACGAGCAGTACTTC
TRBJ1-5 14 . TRBD1 TRBV7-9 CASSPTGLNQPQHF TGTGCCAGCAGCCCGACAGGGCTTAATCAGCCCCAGCATTTT
TRBJ1-2 13 . TRBD1 TRBV9 CASRGQGEWGYTF TGTGCCAGCCGGGGACAGGGGGAGTGGGGCTACACCTTC
TRBJ2-2 18 few TRBD2 TRBV5-1 CASSPSVAGPSNTGELFF TGCGCCAGCAGTCCCTCAGTAGCGGGTCCGTCGAACACCGGGGAGCTGTTTTTT
TRBJ2-5 15 few . TRBV12-3/TRBV12-4 CASSLALALQETQYF TGTGCCAGCAGTTTAGCATTAGCGTTGCAAGAGACCCAGTACTTC
TRBJ2-7 15 few TRBD1 TRBV4-1 CASSPTGQGFYEQYF TGCGCCAGCAGCCCAACGGGACAGGGATTCTACGAGCAGTACTTC
TRBJ1-4 15 few . TRBV10-3 CAISVSGEPNEKLFF TGTGCCATCAGTGTATCAGGGGAACCTAATGAAAAACTGTTTTTT
TRBJ1-4 15 few TRBD1 TRBV5-1 CATGTGSATNEKLFF TGCGCCACCGGGACAGGGAGTGCAACTAATGAAAAACTGTTTTTT
TRBJ2-7 15 . . TRBV27 CASSLTGSQLYEQYF TGTGCCAGCAGTTTAACTGGGTCCCAACTCTACGAGCAGTACTTC
TRBJ2-7 11 . . TRBV5-1 CASRISDEQYF TGCGCCAGCAGGATCTCCGACGAGCAGTACTTC
TRBJ2-7 14 . . TRBV12-3/TRBV12-4 CASSLREFPYEQYF TGTGCCAGCAGTTTAAGGGAATTCCCCTACGAGCAGTACTTC
TRBJ2-5 12 . TRBD2 TRBV20-1 CSATASGETQYF TGCAGTGCTACTGCTAGCGGAGAGACCCAGTACTTC
TRBJ2-4 15 few . TRBV3-1 CASSQDNELSNIQYF TGTGCCAGCAGCCAAGATAATGAGCTTTCAAACATTCAGTACTTC
TRBJ2-3 14 . . TRBV9 CASSPQDRGDTQYF TGTGCCAGCAGCCCCCAAGACCGGGGAGATACGCAGTATTTT
TRBJ2-5 15 . . TRBV9 CASSASGTHQETQYF TGTGCCAGCAGCGCCTCCGGGACACACCAAGAGACCCAGTACTTC
TRBJ1-3 15 . . TRBV6-5 CASTPGVGSGNTIYF TGTGCCAGCACCCCGGGAGTAGGGTCTGGAAACACCATATATTTT
TRBJ1-4 14 . . TRBV12-3/TRBV12-4 CASSYGTSNEKLFF TGTGCCAGCAGCTACGGGACCTCGAATGAAAAACTGTTTTTT
TRBJ2-2 14 few TRBD1 TRBV28 CASSLDRVTGELFF TGTGCCAGCAGTTTAGACAGGGTAACCGGGGAGCTGTTTTTT
TRBJ2-2 12 . . TRBV20-1 CSAPGNTGELFF TGCAGTGCTCCAGGGAACACCGGGGAGCTGTTTTTT
TRBJ2-1 13 many . TRBV6-2/TRBV6-3 CASSYVSGNEQFF TGTGCCAGCAGTTACGTGTCGGGGAATGAGCAGTTCTTC
TRBJ2-7 16 . TRBD2 TRBV24-1 CATSDSGTSGTGEQYF TGTGCCACCAGTGATTCCGGGACTAGCGGGACTGGCGAGCAGTACTTC
TRBJ2-3 14 many . TRBV5-1 CASSLSPGTDTQYF TGTGCCAGCAGCTTGAGCCCCGGAACAGATACGCAGTATTTT
TRBJ2-3 15 . . TRBV28 CASSSTGTPQDTQYF TGTGCCAGCAGTTCTACCGGGACTCCTCAGGATACGCAGTATTTT
TRBJ2-7 15 . . TRBV9 CASSVGGAMTDEQYF TGTGCCAGCAGCGTAGGTGGAGCCATGACCGACGAGCAGTACTTC
TRBJ2-5 15 . . TRBV7-8 CASSLETSKVETQYF TGTGCCAGCAGCTTAGAGACTTCTAAAGTGGAGACCCAGTACTTC
TRBJ2-6 20 . . TRBV11-1 CASSASPGRGNLAGANVLTF TGTGCCAGCTCAGCTTCCCCTGGTAGGGGAAATCTCGCTGGGGCCAACGTCCTGACTTTC
TRBJ2-1 14 few . TRBV28 CASSLSGEHNEQFF TGTGCCAGCAGTTTATCGGGGGAACACAATGAGCAGTTCTTC
TRBJ2-4 17 . . TRBV5-1 CASSLGIQGSDKNIQYF TGCGCCAGCAGCTTAGGGATACAGGGATCTGACAAAAACATTCAGTACTTC
TRBJ2-7 16 once TRBD2 TRBV20-1 CSASPLAGVANYEQYF TGCAGTGCTAGTCCCCTAGCGGGAGTCGCCAACTACGAGCAGTACTTC